This T cell receptor beta chain comes out of a study of OX40 agonist ivuxolimab in advanced cancers. Context from the whole study: Ivuxolimab was a fully human IgG2 agonistic monoclonal antibody targeting the costimulatory receptor OX40 (CD134). Intravenous ivuxolimab was administered to patients every 2 weeks at six dose levels: 0.01, 0.1, 0.3, 1.5, 3 and 10 mg/kg. Of the roughly 52 dose-escalation patients, hepatocellular carcinoma was present in around 20, melanoma in around 15, renal cell carcinoma in 9 and head and neck cancer in 9. In the dose-escalation cohort, about four fifths of patients were male, and the mean age was around 60 years with a range of about 20 to 80. Prior anti-PD-1, anti-PD-L1 or anti-CTLA-4 therapy was permitted, and 30% to 50% of dose-escalation patients had received checkpoint inhibitors. Partial responses were achieved by three dose-escalation patients, of whom one had hepatocellular carcinoma and two had cutaneous melanoma. The purpose of peripheral TCRbeta sequencing was to test whether ivuxolimab changed TCR sequence diversity and led to clonal T-cell expansion. The paper reports the monotherapy dose-escalation portion (N of about 56 patients) of the phase I ivuxolimab trial. Points the paper makes about the study in general: Clonal expansion of both CD4+ and CD8+ blood T cells was observed from baseline to week 6 at doses 0.1 to 3.0 mg/kg. Partial responders in the 0.1-3.0 mg/kg groups had among the lowest normalized peripheral clonal expansion, especially among CD8+ T cells. The antigen specificity of the clonally expanded peripheral T cells was not determined. After ivuxolimab, more expanded clones were found on average in CD8+ T cells than in CD4+ T cells. Low levels of normalized T-cell clonal expansion were also seen in some nonresponding patients.

The trial excluded patients who had a history of autoimmune disease or were on systemic immunosuppression. Peripheral blood for TCR sequencing was collected from all dose cohorts at baseline, on cycle 4 day 1, and on cycle 7 day 1. Samples were obtained from an open-label, multicenter, first-in-human phase I dose-escalation trial of ivuxolimab. Adults with locally advanced or metastatic head and neck squamous cell, hepatocellular, melanoma or renal cell carcinoma were enrolled in the trial. Before TCR sequencing, CD4+ and CD8+ T cells were separately sorted from peripheral blood. As for this clone: Its antigen has not been determined. Base qualities are not at hand, and no much larger clone is one base apart.

Genomic DNA was extracted from sorted cells for sequencing of the TCRbeta CDR3 region. The immunoSEQ Assay was used to sequence the TCRbeta CDR3 regions. TCRdb obtained this table from immuneACCESS and retained in-frame rearrangements with V and J assigned. These tables miss some clones; where compared with another copy, unresolved V genes account for less than half of the shortfall, and the remainder is unexplained. The sample data list fewer than 55,000 clones, and 80% to 90% of these were observed just once. The ten largest clonotypes hold roughly 0.69% of the sample. The specimen was CD4+ or CD8+ T cells sorted from blood, collected in a trial of the OX40 agonist ivuxolimab. The sequence was collected from an adult with an advanced solid tumor such as melanoma, head and neck, liver or kidney cancer.

CDR3 loop: CASRGTATGELFF. In nucleotides, the sequence is TGTGCCAGCAGGGGGACAGCCACCGGGGAGCTGTTTTTT. Rearrangement joined TRBV2 to TRBJ2-2, with TRBD1 identical over 7 junction bases. Based on the germline V gene, the CDR1 and CDR2 sequences are SNHLY and FYNNEI. V loses 6 bases at its end and J loses 4 bases; junction bases beyond the gene matches: 2. The CDR3 measures 13 amino acids from cysteine to phenylalanine. The only DNA kept is the CDR3, 39 bases in frame from the first base.